This TCR beta chain was recovered during a study of T cells after yellow fever vaccination. Study as a whole: Preparation used SMART-Seq v4 Ultra Low Input for the low-cell-number fractions. Study findings and constraints: Booster sampling recovered most clones from primary vaccination (approximately 97% CD4, approximately 90% CD8). Sorted repertoires could include abundant contaminating clonotypes from bulk cells.

UMIs and a universal primer site were added when TCR cDNA was made by 5'RACE template switching. MiXCR, run by TCRdb on the 5' RACE reads, gives a single entry per CDR3 protein. The sample lists 450,000 to 600,000 distinct CDR3 sequences; around 17% were seen once. This clonotype was seen at least ten times. The target antigen is unknown. The receptor's source is a man aged 18 to 35 who received the YFV17D yellow fever vaccine. The sample here was PBMCs, taken 4 to 6 days after the first yellow fever vaccination.

The CDR3 is CAISDRTGANEKLFF. CDR3 nucleotides: TGTGCCATCAGTGATCGCACAGGGGCTAATGAAAAACTGTTTTTT. This chain links TRBV10-3 with TRBJ1-4; 7 nucleotides match TRBD1. The germline CDR1 and CDR2 sequences are ENHRY and SYGVKD. V shed 3 bases, J shed 3 bases, and the junction held 4 bases outside the gene matches. The CDR3 has 15 residues.